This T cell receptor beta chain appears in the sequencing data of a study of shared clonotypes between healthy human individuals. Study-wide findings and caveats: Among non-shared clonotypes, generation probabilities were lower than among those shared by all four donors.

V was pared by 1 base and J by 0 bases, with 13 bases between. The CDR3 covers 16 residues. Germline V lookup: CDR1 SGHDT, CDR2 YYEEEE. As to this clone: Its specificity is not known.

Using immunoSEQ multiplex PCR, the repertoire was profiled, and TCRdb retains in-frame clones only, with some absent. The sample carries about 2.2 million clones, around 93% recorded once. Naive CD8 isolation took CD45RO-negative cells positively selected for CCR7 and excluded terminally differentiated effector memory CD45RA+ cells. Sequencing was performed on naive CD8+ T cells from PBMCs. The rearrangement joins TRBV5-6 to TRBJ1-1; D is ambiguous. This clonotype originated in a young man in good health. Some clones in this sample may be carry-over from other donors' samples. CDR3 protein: CASSLSFREVNTEAFF. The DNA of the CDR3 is TGTGCCAGCAGCTTGTCGTTTAGGGAGGTGAACACTGAAGCTTTCTTT.